This T cell receptor (beta chain) comes out of a study of T cell repertoires in cytomegalovirus infection. Study details: Peptides in the study included HLA-C-restricted and HLA-B-restricted CMV epitopes. Carrying CMV and the relevant HLA type showed in public TCR beta signatures.

Whole-study results and caveats: The ex vivo response showed dominance by HLA-C-restricted CMV-specific TCR beta clonotypes.

TCRdb re-called the reads through MiXCR, storing one row per CDR3 protein. The sample includes some 220,000 distinct CDR3 sequences, less than 50% seen only once; the top ten take roughly three fifths. A word on this clonotype: The antigen is undetermined.

The CDR3 is made up of 11 amino acids. V was shortened by 11 bases and J by 6 bases, with 13 bases between the two germline ends. Germline CDR1 and CDR2: SEHNR and FQNEAQ (reference sequence). The chain has TRBV7-9 and TRBJ1-2; weak D call: TRBD1 (5 bases). The source of this sequence is a human donor in good health (CMV status not recorded). Some clones in this sample may be carry-over from other donors' samples. This specimen was CD8+ T cells from cultured PBMCs, taken from culture after CMV antigen stimulation. The CDR3 spells CAGNRMHGYTF. The CDR3 DNA reads TGTGCCGGGAACAGGATGCATGGCTACACCTTC.